These 16 T cell receptor beta chains were all obtained from the same sample, sequenced in a study of CD8 T cells in Susac syndrome (dated by TCRdb to about 2019). Library creation used the immunoSEQ multiplex PCR assay. RNA was extracted with the RNeasy kit and roughly 0.5 to 1 ug was reverse transcribed using random hexamers. Starting from the raw public reads, TCRdb applied fastp trimming at Q25, assembled clones with MiXCR and retained in-frame beta chains. Rows are combined by CDR3 protein, so each entry shows the most common genes and DNA. In all, the sample holds under 200,000 distinct CDR3 sequences, and about 95% of those were seen once. The ten largest clones represent roughly 0.16% of the sample. The specimen sequenced was CD8+ T cells from PBMCs. The receptors originated from a human donor with multiple sclerosis.

The rearrangement joins TRBV5-6 to TRBJ2-1, with D perhaps matching TRBD1 or TRBD2 (6 bases each). This CDR3 is built from 13 residues. Trimming took 7 bases from V and 2 from J, leaving 10 bases between them. From germline, CDR1 is SGHDT and CDR2 YYEEEE. The DNA of the CDR3 is TGTGCCAGCGAGGGGGGACCCTACAATGAGCAGTTCTTC. Protein product: CASEGGPYNEQFF.

The genes are TRBV5-4 and TRBJ2-1; 8 bases are shared with TRBD2. After removal of 2 bases from V and 3 bases from J, the junction contained 1 base not matched to a gene. This CDR3 region has 14 residues. The V gene's germline CDR1 is SGHNT and CDR2 YYREEE (reference sequence). The CDR3 sequence: CASSLLAVYNEQFF. In DNA, the CDR3 is TGTGCCAGCAGCTTACTAGCGGTCTACAATGAGCAGTTCTTC.

V and J are TRBV7-2 and TRBJ2-5; TRBD2 might be the D (5 bases). Germline CDR1 SGHTA, CDR2 FQGNSA. The CDR3 is made up of 16 amino acids. V was shortened by 5 bases and J by 1 base, with 17 bases between the two germline ends. The CDR3 bases are TGTGCCAGCAGCATCGGACTCCAACACGCCCAAGAGACCCAGTACTTC. Residues: CASSIGLQHAQETQYF.

The chain links TRBV4-1 to TRBJ2-7; 11 bases are a match to TRBD2. V trimming: 5 bases; J trimming: 4 bases; junction bases outside the gene matches: 7. This CDR3 comprises 15 residues. Germline V gene data show CDR1 as MGHRA and CDR2 as YSYEKL. CDR3 in amino acids: CASSTGTSGLYEQYF. The CDR3 region has the DNA TGCGCCAGCAGCACTGGGACTAGCGGCCTTTACGAGCAGTACTTC.

This sequence joins TRBV29-1 and TRBJ2-1; no definite D call. Germline CDR1 and CDR2: SQVTM and ANQGSEA. CDR3 size: 14 residues. V dropped 6 bases and J dropped 4 bases, with 16 bases sitting between them. Here the CDR3 DNA reads TGCAGCGTAGTCCGGCGGATCCCTTACAATGAGCAGTTCTTC. Its protein product is CSVVRRIPYNEQFF.

This chain joins TRBV19 and TRBJ1-2; D gene unclear. V was trimmed by 0 bases and J by 2 bases, leaving 13 bases between them. The CDR3 has 16 amino acids. Per germline, CDR1 LNHDA and CDR2 SQIVND (reference sequence). The CDR3 loop is CASSIDLREANYGYTF. The CDR3 DNA reads as TGTGCCAGTAGTATAGATCTACGGGAGGCGAACTATGGCTACACCTTC.

The chain has TRBV20-1 and TRBJ2-7, with D unresolved. Germline assignment: CDR1 DFQATT and CDR2 SNEGSKA (reference sequence). This CDR3 region has 15 residues. Trimming cost V 0 bases and J 4 bases, with 16 bases left between them. The CDR3 DNA sequence: TGCAGTGCTAGAGATGTTGGTGGCCCCGAATACGAGCAGTACTTC. Encoded protein: CSARDVGGPEYEQYF.

The chain combines TRBV7-3 with TRBJ1-1; D gene uncertain. This CDR3 contains 14 residues. Germline CDR1 reads SGHTA; CDR2 reads FQGTGA. V was trimmed by 6 bases and J by 1 base, leaving 12 bases between them. The CDR3 is CASRPDRWNTEAFF. CDR3 nucleotides: TGTGCCAGCAGACCCGACCGTTGGAACACTGAAGCTTTCTTT.

The chain is built from TRBV27 and TRBJ2-7, with 7 bases aligning to TRBD1. The ends lost 6 bases at V and 2 bases at J; junction bases unmatched: 7. Germline CDR1 and CDR2: MNHEY and SMNVEV (reference sequence). This CDR3 comprises 14 residues. Here the CDR3 reads CASRPGQTTYEQYF. The CDR3 nucleotides read TGTGCCAGCAGACCGGGACAGACCACCTACGAGCAGTACTTC.

The chain is built from TRBV6-5 and TRBJ1-2; TRBD1 matches at 8 bases. This CDR3 has 13 amino acids. V trimming: 6 bases; J trimming: 8 bases; junction bases outside the gene matches: 8. CDR1 is MNHEY, CDR2 SVGAGI, per germline. The CDR3 nucleotides read TGTGCCAGCAGCCAAGGACAGGGACACGGCTACACCTTC. Translating it yields CASSQGQGHGYTF.

The rearrangement uses TRBV13 and TRBJ2-1; maybe TRBD1 (6 bases). CDR1 and CDR2 (germline): PRHDT, FYEKMQ (reference sequence). This CDR3 has 13 amino acids. Between the trimmed V and J ends, which lost 2 bases and 5 bases, there was a span of 7 bases. DNA of the CDR3: TGTGCCAGCAGCTTACGACAGGACAATGAGCAGTTCTTC. Its translation: CASSLRQDNEQFF. Based on the CDR3 plus reference TRBV13 and TRBJ2-1, the full variable domain is AAGVIQSPRHLIKEKRETATLKCYPIPRHDTVYWYQQGPGQDPQFLISFYEKMQSDKGSIPDRFSAQQFSDYHSELNMSSLELGDSALYFCASSLRQDNEQFFGPGTRLTVL.

The chain recombines TRBV11-1 with TRBJ1-1; D uncertain. The CDR3 spans 15 residues. The germline V gene has CDR1 SGHAT and CDR2 FQDESV (reference sequence). With 7 bases removed from V and 5 bases from J, the gap between germline ends came to 20 bases. CDR3 nucleotide sequence: TGTGCCAGCACCGTTAATTTCCGACTTGCGACTGAAGCTTTCTTT. This gives the protein CASTVNFRLATEAFF.

The chain carries TRBV2 and TRBJ2-7; unclear D gene. Germline CDR1 SNHLY, CDR2 FYNNEI. CDR3 length: 15 amino acids. With 1 base removed from V and 5 bases from J, the gap between germline ends came to 15 bases. The CDR3 protein is CASSEGSPSRHEQYF. The CDR3 coding sequence is TGTGCCAGCAGTGAAGGATCGCCCAGCAGGCACGAGCAGTACTTC.

This clonotype was recorded only once. J is TRBJ1-1 and V is TRBV29-1; TRBD1 is a possible D gene (6 bases). The CDR3 is 13 amino acids. CDR1 is SQVTM, CDR2 ANQGSEA, per germline. The V gene lost 2 bases and the J gene lost 5 bases, with 12 bases spanning the gap. The CDR3 is CSVEWGGGTEAFF. Here the CDR3 DNA reads TGCAGCGTTGAATGGGGAGGGGGAACTGAAGCTTTCTTT. Full variable domain (missing parts from reference TRBV29-1 and TRBJ1-1): SAVISQKPSRDICQRGTSLTIQCQVDSQVTMMFWYRQQPGQSLTLIATANQGSEATYESGFVIDKFPISRPNLTFSTLTVSNMSPEDSSIYLCSVEWGGGTEAFFGQGTRLTVV.

The rearrangement links TRBV18 to TRBJ1-2; D is uncertain. Germline CDR1 reads KGHSH; CDR2 reads LQKENI. This CDR3 has 22 amino acids. V shed 1 base and J shed 4 bases, with 34 bases lying between them. CDR3 region: CASSPLPVNWIRSYRLFYGYTF. As DNA, the CDR3 is TGTGCCAGCTCACCACTTCCGGTAAACTGGATTCGGTCCTACCGGTTATTCTATGGCTACACCTTC.

This clonotype came up once. This chain's CDR3 is CASRALDEQFF. The CDR3 region has the DNA TGCGCCAGCAGGGCCCTTGATGAGCAGTTCTTC. V gene TRBV10-2 combines with J gene TRBJ2-1; D not resolved. The CDR3 runs 11 residues. V shed 6 bases and J shed 8 bases, with 8 bases lying between them. Germline V lookup: CDR1 WSHSY, CDR2 SAAADI.